At least ten counts were recorded for the clone carrying this T cell receptor (beta chain). The CDR3 length is 16 residues. Germline lookup yields CDR1 SGDLS and CDR2 YYNGEE. Trimming removed 4 bases at V and 3 bases at J, with 14 bases between. TCRdb independently ran MiXCR on the multiplex PCR reads; one entry per CDR3 protein. The sample includes more than 100,000 distinct CDR3 sequences, about 22% seen only once; the top ten take 2.6%. These data come from a study of breast tumors, draining lymph nodes, adjacent tissues. Axillary draining lymph nodes of breast cancer patients supplied the node samples.

This sequence joins TRBV9 and TRBJ2-6; possible D gene TRBD1, 6 bases. The sequence was obtained from a female donor with breast cancer. Some clones in this sample may be carry-over from other donors' samples. Sequencing input: axillary lymph node tissue. The CDR3: CASSQHTGYGANVLTF. The DNA of the CDR3 is TGTGCCAGCAGCCAACACACAGGGTATGGGGCCAACGTCCTGACTTTC.